These 6 T cell receptor beta chains share one sample of origin, sequenced in a study of blood T cell repertoires in COVID-19 (dated by TCRdb to 2019 to 2021). Libraries were prepared through the immunoSEQ multiplex PCR assay. In its TCRdb copy, this immuneACCESS table keeps in-frame sequences only and misses some clones. Where compared with another copy, unresolved V genes explain less than half of these, and the others have no known cause. This sample has about 250,000 clones in its table, and roughly 82% of those were observed once. The top ten hold over 5.5% of the sample. The sequenced sample was peripheral blood. These receptors were collected from an elderly woman with COVID-19, enrolled during active disease.

In its sample, this clone was seen a few times. Other DNA sequences from this sample encode an identical CDR3 as well. This sequence joins TRBV7-2 and TRBJ1-3; D gene ambiguous. CDR1 SGHTA and CDR2 FQGNSA come from the germline V gene. The CDR3 is 14 residues long. The ends were cut back, 1 base at V and 4 bases at J, with 8 bases in the middle. The CDR3 loop is CASSLGGSGNTIYF. As DNA, the CDR3 is TGTGCCAGCAGCTTAGGAGGGTCCGGAAACACCATATATTTT.

V and J are TRBV7-8 and TRBJ2-4; the D gene is possibly TRBD1 (5 bases). The CDR3 is made up of 16 amino acids. CDR1 and CDR2 from the germline V gene are SGHVS and FQNEAQ. Trimming shortened V by 1 base and J by 0 bases, and 10 bases separated the two germline ends. This CDR3 reads CASSLDDSRAKNIQYF. The CDR3 region has the DNA TGTGCCAGCAGCTTAGACGACAGTAGAGCCAAAAACATTCAGTACTTC.

The V gene is TRBV20-1, the J gene TRBJ2-1, with 7 positions matching TRBD2. The J segment lost 10 bases and the V segment lost 3 bases, leaving 3 bases of the junction unmatched. Per the germline V gene, CDR1 is DFQATT and CDR2 is SNEGSKA (reference sequence). This CDR3 spans 11 amino acids. CDR3 DNA: TGCAGTGCTAGCGGAGCGGGGGAGCAGTTCTTC. It encodes CSASGAGEQFF.

This chain joins TRBV10-3 and TRBJ2-3, with 12 bases aligning to TRBD1. The CDR3 covers 16 residues. CDR1 ENHRY and CDR2 SYGVKD come from the germline V gene. V lost 3 bases, J lost 1 base, and 2 bases stayed unmatched. In DNA, the CDR3 is TGTGCCATCAGTGAAGGGACAGGGGGCCGCACAGATACGCAGTATTTT. Residues: CAISEGTGGRTDTQYF.

The rearrangement joins TRBV5-4 to TRBJ1-4, with 8 bases lining up with TRBD1. V lost 4 bases and J lost 3; bases outside the gene matches: 5. From germline, CDR1 is SGHNT and CDR2 YYREEE (reference sequence). This CDR3 spans 15 amino acids. CDR3 sequence: CASSVTGGANEKLFF. CDR3 in DNA: TGTGCCAGCAGCGTTACAGGGGGAGCTAATGAAAAACTGTTTTTT.

The chain has TRBV27 and TRBJ2-1, with 8 bases lining up with TRBD1. This CDR3 contains 14 residues. V was clipped by 5 bases and J by 6 bases; unmatched bases: 6. The V gene's germline CDR1 is MNHEY and CDR2 SMNVEV (reference sequence). CDR3 residues: CASSRRTGSNEQFF. DNA of the CDR3: TGTGCCAGCAGTAGGAGGACAGGGAGCAATGAGCAGTTCTTC.